This T cell receptor (beta chain) emerged from a study of cytomegalovirus exposure and HLA in healthy donors. In the study overall: An earlier analysis identified 120 million or so unique TCR beta sequences in 150 million to 200 million T cells. Clustering assigned around 77% of the approximately 400 genotyped donors to the Caucasian-associated ancestry cluster.

The PCR employed 60 Vbeta primers together with 13 Jbeta primers. TCRdb's copy holds only in-frame clones and misses some; the assay was immunoSEQ multiplex PCR. Here the sample spans about 150,000 clones, nearly 80% being singletons. Trimming at V came to 0 bases and at J to 0 bases, leaving 4 bases not matched to a gene. Germline assignment: CDR1 MNHEY and CDR2 SMNVEV (reference sequence). This CDR3 has 17 amino acids. Each of the donors was a healthy bone marrow donor. The V call is TRBV27, the J call TRBJ2-2, with 7 bases fitting TRBD2. The sequence derives from a man aged 25-45 years in good health and CMV-seropositive. The sequencing input was PBMCs. CDR3 in amino acids: CASSLSWLAANTGELFF. The CDR3 DNA sequence: TGTGCCAGCAGTTTATCTTGGCTAGCGGCGAACACCGGGGAGCTGTTTTTT.